Below, 7 T cell receptor beta chains from the same sample are listed, as sequenced in a study of yellow fever vaccine responses in identical twins. TCRdb reanalysed the RT-PCR reads using MiXCR and keeps one entry per CDR3 protein. The data contain about 550 distinct CDR3 sequences, around 85% of them singletons. Sequences were derived from T cells from blood (PBMCs), unsorted or a sorted subset (not recorded which), sampled before or after yellow fever vaccination (not recorded which). The receptors come from a female donor who received the yellow fever vaccine.

This chain's CDR3 is CASSSLTDTQYF. DNA for the CDR3: TGTGCCAGCAGCTCCTTAACCGATACGCAGTATTTT. The V gene is TRBV11-1, the J gene TRBJ2-3; no definite D call. Per the germline V gene, CDR1 is SGHAT and CDR2 is FQDESV (reference sequence). The V end lost 4 bases, the J end lost 6 bases, and 8 bases lay between the germline ends. The CDR3 length is 12 residues. Drawing the rest from reference TRBV11-1 and TRBJ2-3, the complete variable domain is EAEVAQSPRYKITEKSQAVAFWCDPISGHATLYWYRQILGQGPELLVQFQDESVVDDSQLPKDRFSAERLKGVDSTLKIQPAELGDSAMYLCASSSLTDTQYFGPGTRLTVL.

V and J are TRBV13 and TRBJ1-1; D is ambiguous. Trimming took 4 bases from V and 4 from J, leaving 10 bases between them. CDR3 length equals 13 residues. Germline V lookup: CDR1 PRHDT, CDR2 FYEKMQ (reference sequence). The CDR3 spells CASSSRGPTEAFF. DNA of the CDR3: TGTGCCAGCAGCTCGCGAGGGCCCACTGAAGCTTTCTTT.

In its sample, this clonotype ranks as hyperexpanded. The chain employs TRBV6-5 and TRBJ1-2, with a possible D match to TRBD1 (5 bases). Germline V gene lookup returns CDR1 MNHEY and CDR2 SVGAGI. This CDR3 region has 12 residues. V dropped 2 bases and J dropped 8 bases, with 9 bases sitting between them. The CDR3 DNA sequence: TGTGCCAGCAGTTACGGGGGGGAAGGCTACACCTTC. The encoded protein is CASSYGGEGYTF.

This rearrangement joins TRBV30 to TRBJ1-5; D not resolved. From germline, CDR1 is GTSNPN and CDR2 SVGIG (reference sequence). CDR3 length: 12 residues. V was pared by 1 base and J by 2 bases, with 3 bases between. CDR3 sequence: CAWSGGNQPQHF. The CDR3 DNA sequence: TGTGCCTGGAGTGGCGGCAATCAGCCCCAGCATTTT.

The rearrangement joins TRBV11-1 to TRBJ2-1; TRBD2 agrees at 8 bases. This CDR3 is built from 15 residues. Germline-derived CDR1 and CDR2 are SGHAT and FQDESV (reference sequence). Germline trimming cut 6 bases from V and 5 bases from J; bases unmatched to any gene: 9. The CDR3, as DNA: TGTGCCAGCAGTTCGCCGGGACTAGTAAACAATGAGCAGTTCTTC. As protein: CASSSPGLVNNEQFF.

The V gene is TRBV10-3, the J gene TRBJ2-1; TRBD2 matches at 8 bases. V lost 11 bases, J lost 9 bases, and 9 bases stayed unmatched. The germline CDR1 and CDR2 sequences are ENHRY and SYGVKD. The CDR3 sequence is 12 residues long. In nucleotides, the CDR3 is TGTGCCGGATCGGGGGGGTTGGGTGAGCAGTTCTTC. Its protein is CAGSGGLGEQFF.

This clonotype was observed a single time. The V and J genes are TRBV30 and TRBJ2-3, with 13 bases fitting TRBD2. CDR1 GTSNPN and CDR2 SVGIG come from the germline V gene (reference sequence). Trimming took 0 bases from V and 4 from J; bases not matched to a gene: 4. The CDR3 is 16 amino acids. As DNA, the CDR3 is TGTGCCTGGAGTGTTGGGACTAGCGGGGTCGCAGATACGCAGTATTTT. Its protein is CAWSVGTSGVADTQYF.